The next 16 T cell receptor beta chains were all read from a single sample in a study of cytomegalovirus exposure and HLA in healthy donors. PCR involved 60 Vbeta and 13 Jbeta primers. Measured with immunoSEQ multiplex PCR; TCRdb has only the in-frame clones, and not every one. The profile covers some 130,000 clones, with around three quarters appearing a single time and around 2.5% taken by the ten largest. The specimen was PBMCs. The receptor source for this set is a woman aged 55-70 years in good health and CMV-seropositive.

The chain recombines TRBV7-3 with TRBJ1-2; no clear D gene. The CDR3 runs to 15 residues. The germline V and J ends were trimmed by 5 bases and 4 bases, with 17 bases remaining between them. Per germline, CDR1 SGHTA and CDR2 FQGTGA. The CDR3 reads CASSRPEATGYGYTF. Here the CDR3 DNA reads TGTGCCAGCAGCCGTCCGGAGGCTACCGGCTATGGCTACACCTTC.

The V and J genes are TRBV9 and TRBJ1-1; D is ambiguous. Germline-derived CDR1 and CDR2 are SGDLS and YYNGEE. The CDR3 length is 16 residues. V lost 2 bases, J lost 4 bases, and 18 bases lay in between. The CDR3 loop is CASSVGSSVLGTEAFF. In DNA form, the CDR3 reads TGTGCCAGCAGCGTGGGGAGCTCGGTTTTGGGCACTGAAGCTTTCTTT.

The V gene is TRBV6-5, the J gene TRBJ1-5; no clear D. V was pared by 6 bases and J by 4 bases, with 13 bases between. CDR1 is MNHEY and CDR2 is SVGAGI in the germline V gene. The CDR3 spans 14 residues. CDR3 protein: CASRRTEGNQPQHF. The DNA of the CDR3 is TGTGCCAGCAGGAGAACCGAGGGAAATCAGCCCCAGCATTTT.

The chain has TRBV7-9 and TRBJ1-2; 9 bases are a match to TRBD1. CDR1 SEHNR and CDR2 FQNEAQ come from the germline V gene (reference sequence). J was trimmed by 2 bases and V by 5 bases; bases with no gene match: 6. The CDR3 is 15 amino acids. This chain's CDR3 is CASSPPTGGNYGYTF. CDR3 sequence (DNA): TGTGCCAGCAGCCCACCAACAGGGGGCAACTATGGCTACACCTTC.

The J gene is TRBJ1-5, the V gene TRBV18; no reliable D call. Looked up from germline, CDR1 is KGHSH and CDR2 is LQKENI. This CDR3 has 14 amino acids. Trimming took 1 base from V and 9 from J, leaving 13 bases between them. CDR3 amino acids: CASSPLTGETPQHF. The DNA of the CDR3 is TGTGCCAGCTCACCACTGACTGGTGAGACGCCCCAGCATTTT. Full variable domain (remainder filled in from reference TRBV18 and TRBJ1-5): NAGVMQNPRHLVRRRGQEARLRCSPMKGHSHVYWYRQLPEEGLKFMVYLQKENIIDESGMPKERFSAEFPKEGPSILRIQQVVRGDSAAYFCASSPLTGETPQHFGDGTRLSIL.

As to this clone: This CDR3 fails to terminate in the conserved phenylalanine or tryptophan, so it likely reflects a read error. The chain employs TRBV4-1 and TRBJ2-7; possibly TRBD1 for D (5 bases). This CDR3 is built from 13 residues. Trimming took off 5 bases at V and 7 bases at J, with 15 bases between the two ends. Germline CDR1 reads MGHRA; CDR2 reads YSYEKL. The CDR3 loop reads CASSELGLGEQYL. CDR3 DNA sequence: TGCGCCAGCAGCGAGCTGGGGCTCGGTGAGCAGTACCTC.

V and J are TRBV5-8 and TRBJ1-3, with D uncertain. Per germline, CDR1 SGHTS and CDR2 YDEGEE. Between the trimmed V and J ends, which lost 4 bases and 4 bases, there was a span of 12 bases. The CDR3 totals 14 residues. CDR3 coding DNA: TGTGCCAGCAGCCGCAAACGGGAGGGAAACACCATATATTTT. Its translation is CASSRKREGNTIYF.

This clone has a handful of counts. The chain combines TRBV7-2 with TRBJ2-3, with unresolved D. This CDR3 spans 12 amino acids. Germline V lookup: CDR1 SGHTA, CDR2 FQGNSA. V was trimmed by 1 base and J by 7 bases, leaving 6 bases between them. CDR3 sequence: CASSLESYTQYF. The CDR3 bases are TGTGCCAGCAGCTTAGAGAGCTATACGCAGTATTTT. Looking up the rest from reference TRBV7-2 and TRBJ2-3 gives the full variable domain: GAGVSQSPSNKVTEKGKDVELRCDPISGHTALYWYRQSLGQGLEFLIYFQGNSAPDKSGLPSDRFSAERTGGSVSTLTIQRTQQEDSAVYLCASSLESYTQYFGPGTRLTVL.

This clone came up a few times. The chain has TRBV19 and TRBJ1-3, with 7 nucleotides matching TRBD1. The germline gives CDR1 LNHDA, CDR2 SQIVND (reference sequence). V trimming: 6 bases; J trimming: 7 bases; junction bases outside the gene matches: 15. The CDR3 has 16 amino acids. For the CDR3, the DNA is TGTGCCAGTAGAGCAAGTTCGACAGGGTGGGGTAACACCATATATTTT. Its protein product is CASRASSTGWGNTIYF.

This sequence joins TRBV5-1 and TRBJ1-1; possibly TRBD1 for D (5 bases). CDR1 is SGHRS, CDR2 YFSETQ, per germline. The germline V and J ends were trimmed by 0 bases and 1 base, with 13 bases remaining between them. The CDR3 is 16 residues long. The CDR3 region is CASSLDGGARNTEAFF. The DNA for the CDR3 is TGCGCCAGCAGCTTGGATGGCGGGGCGCGGAACACTGAAGCTTTCTTT.

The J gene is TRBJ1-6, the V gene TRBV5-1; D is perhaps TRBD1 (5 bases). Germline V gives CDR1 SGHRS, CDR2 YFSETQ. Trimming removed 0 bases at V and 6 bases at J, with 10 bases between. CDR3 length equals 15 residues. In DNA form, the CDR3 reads TGCGCCAGCAGCTTGGTTGGACACCCTAATTCACCCCTCCACTTT. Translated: CASSLVGHPNSPLHF.

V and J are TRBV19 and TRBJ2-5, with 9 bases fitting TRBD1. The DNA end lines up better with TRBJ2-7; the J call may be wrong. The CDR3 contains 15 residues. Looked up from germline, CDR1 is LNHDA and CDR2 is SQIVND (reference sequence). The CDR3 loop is CASSVGQGLGYEQYF. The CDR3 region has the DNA TGTGCCAGTAGTGTGGGACAGGGCCTGGGGTACGAGCAGTACTTC.

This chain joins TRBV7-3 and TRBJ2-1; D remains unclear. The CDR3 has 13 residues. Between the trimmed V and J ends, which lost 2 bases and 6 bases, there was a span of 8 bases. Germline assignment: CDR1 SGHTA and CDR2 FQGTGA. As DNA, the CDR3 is TGTGCCAGCAGCTTAGACCAGCGCAATGAGCAGTTCTTC. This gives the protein CASSLDQRNEQFF.

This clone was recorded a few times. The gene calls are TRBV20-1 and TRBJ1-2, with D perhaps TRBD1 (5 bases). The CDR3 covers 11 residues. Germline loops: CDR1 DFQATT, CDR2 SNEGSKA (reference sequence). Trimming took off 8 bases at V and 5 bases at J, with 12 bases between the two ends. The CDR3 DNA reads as TGCAGTTCGTCCGGGGGATATGGCTACACCTTC. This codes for CSSSGGYGYTF.

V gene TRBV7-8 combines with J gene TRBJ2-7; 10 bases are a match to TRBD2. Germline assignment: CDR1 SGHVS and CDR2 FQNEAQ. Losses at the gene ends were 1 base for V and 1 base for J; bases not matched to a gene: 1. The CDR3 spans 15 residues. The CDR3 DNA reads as TGTGCCAGCAGCTTAGGGACTAGCGGATCCTACGAGCAGTACTTC. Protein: CASSLGTSGSYEQYF.

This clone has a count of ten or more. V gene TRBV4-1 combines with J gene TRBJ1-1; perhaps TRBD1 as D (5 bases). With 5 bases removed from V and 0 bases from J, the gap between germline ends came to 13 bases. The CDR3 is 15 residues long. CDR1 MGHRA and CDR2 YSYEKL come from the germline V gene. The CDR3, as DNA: TGCGCCAGCAGCGACCGGACAATTTTGAACACTGAAGCTTTCTTT. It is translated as CASSDRTILNTEAFF.